Below are 30 T cell receptor beta chains sequenced from a single sample in a study of CD8 T cells in Susac syndrome. Reverse transcription of 0.5 to 1 ug RNA was performed with random hexamers. Using its own MiXCR run on the immunoSEQ multiplex PCR reads, TCRdb lists one record per CDR3 protein. Among under 550,000 distinct CDR3 sequences listed, more than 80% were seen once. Sample: CD8+ T cells from PBMCs. These receptors were obtained from a human donor with multiple sclerosis.

The chain carries TRBV9 and TRBJ2-3; D is possibly TRBD1 (6 bases). V lost 0 bases, J lost 2 bases, and 13 bases lay in between. Germline values: CDR1 SGDLS, CDR2 YYNGEE. The CDR3 spans 16 residues. The CDR3 loop is CASSVEGGLYTDTQYF. In DNA form, the CDR3 reads TGTGCCAGCAGCGTAGAAGGGGGTCTATACACAGATACGCAGTATTTT. Full variable domain (outside the CDR3, taken from reference TRBV9 and TRBJ2-3): DSGVTQTPKHLITATGQRVTLRCSPRSGDLSVYWYQQSLDQGLQFLIQYYNGEERAKGNILERFSAQQFPDLHSELNLSSLELGDSALYFCASSVEGGLYTDTQYFGPGTRLTVL.

The chain joins TRBV24-1 to TRBJ1-5; D possibly corresponds to TRBD1 (5 bases). V shed 4 bases and J shed 1 base, with 16 bases lying between them. Germline assignment: CDR1 KGHDR and CDR2 SFDVKD. This CDR3 region has 17 residues. The CDR3 DNA is TGTGCCACCAGTGACCCATTGCAGGGATCGAGCAATCAGCCCCAGCATTTT. Translation gives CATSDPLQGSSNQPQHF.

This chain joins TRBV4-1 and TRBJ2-1; perhaps D is TRBD1 or TRBD2 (5 bases each). The CDR3 loop spans 16 amino acids. Trimming pared 0 bases from V and 2 bases from J, leaving 11 bases between. Germline CDR1 reads MGHRA; CDR2 reads YSYEKL. The CDR3 spells CASSQDRGPPYNEQFF. DNA for the CDR3: TGCGCCAGCAGCCAAGACCGGGGCCCCCCCTACAATGAGCAGTTCTTC.

The rearrangement joins TRBV19 to TRBJ2-7; a weak D match, TRBD1 (6 bases). The CDR3 has 14 residues. Germline CDR1 reads LNHDA; CDR2 reads SQIVND (reference sequence). V gave up 3 bases and J gave up 6 bases, with 15 bases separating them. This CDR3 reads CASSMVQGRREQYF. CDR3 in DNA: TGTGCCAGTAGTATGGTACAGGGTCGGCGCGAGCAGTACTTC.

The V gene is TRBV6-5, the J gene TRBJ2-6; D is unresolved. There are 15 residues in the CDR3. Germline V gives CDR1 MNHEY, CDR2 SVGAGI. V lost 6 bases and J lost 0, with 9 bases in between. In nucleotides, the CDR3 is TGTGCCAGCAGCGATTTACGCTCTGGGGCCAACGTCCTGACTTTC. The encoded protein is CASSDLRSGANVLTF.

The chain combines TRBV28 with TRBJ2-5; D not resolved. The length of the CDR3 is 12 residues. Germline CDR1 and CDR2: MDHEN and SYDVKM. Trimming left V 6 bases short and J 5 bases short, with 10 bases between. The CDR3 coding sequence is TGTGCCAGCAGGGATTATCGGGAGACCCAGTACTTC. Protein product: CASRDYRETQYF.

This chain links TRBV27 with TRBJ1-5, with 10 bases matching TRBD1. Unmatched junction bases numbered 3, after V lost 3 bases and J lost 7 bases. This CDR3 comprises 14 residues. Germline CDR1 MNHEY, CDR2 SMNVEV (reference sequence). CDR3: CASSFGQGEQPQHF. In nucleotides, the CDR3 is TGTGCCAGCAGTTTCGGACAGGGGGAACAGCCCCAGCATTTT.

The rearrangement links TRBV28 to TRBJ2-7; 7 nucleotides agree with TRBD1. This CDR3 region has 15 residues. V shed 5 bases and J 2 bases; nucleotides not matched to a gene: 9. Germline V gives CDR1 MDHEN, CDR2 SYDVKM. CDR3 sequence: CASSTPGQMPYEQYF. Written as DNA, the CDR3 is TGTGCCAGCAGTACCCCGGGACAGATGCCCTACGAGCAGTACTTC.

This clonotype has just a few counts. This chain links TRBV2 with TRBJ1-3; the D is unclear. CDR3 length: 14 amino acids. The V end was cut by 1 base, the J end by 4 bases, with 8 bases between. In germline, CDR1 is SNHLY, CDR2 FYNNEI. The CDR3 here is CASSEVSSGNTIYF. The CDR3 DNA reads TGTGCCAGCAGTGAAGTGTCCTCGGGAAACACCATATATTTT. The whole variable domain, filled in from reference TRBV2 and TRBJ1-3, reads EPEVTQTPSHQVTQMGQEVILRCVPISNHLYFYWYRQILGQKVEFLVSFYNNEISEKSEIFDDQFSVERPDGSNFTLKIRSTKLEDSAMYFCASSEVSSGNTIYFGEGSWLTVV.

This rearrangement joins TRBV2 to TRBJ1-5; 7 bases are a match to TRBD1. Trimming removed 3 bases from V and 4 bases from J; junction bases left unmatched: 6. The CDR3 consists of 15 residues. The germline V gene has CDR1 SNHLY and CDR2 FYNNEI. CDR3 region: CASSDSGQSNQPQHF. For the CDR3, the DNA is TGTGCCAGCAGTGACTCGGGACAGAGTAATCAGCCCCAGCATTTT.

The table lists this clonotype with a count of one. The V gene is TRBV27, the J gene TRBJ2-1, with 9 positions matching TRBD2. This CDR3 has 15 amino acids. Germline V gene data show CDR1 as MNHEY and CDR2 as SMNVEV (reference sequence). After removal of 3 bases from V and 9 bases from J, the junction contained 9 bases not matched to a gene. The CDR3 spells CASSLGSGSPSEQFF. The CDR3 DNA sequence: TGTGCCAGCAGTTTGGGTAGCGGGAGCCCCAGTGAGCAGTTCTTC.

This clonotype was counted a few times. The rearrangement links TRBV6-5 to TRBJ2-7, with a tentative D call TRBD2 (5 bases). The V gene's germline CDR1 is MNHEY and CDR2 SVGAGI. V was clipped by 0 bases and J by 6 bases, with 15 bases between them. This CDR3 spans 15 amino acids. The CDR3 coding sequence is TGTGCCAGCAGTTACTCTGAAGGCGGAAGCGGCGAGCAGTACTTC. This gives the protein CASSYSEGGSGEQYF.

The chain uses TRBV7-9 and TRBJ2-5; 7 bases line up with TRBD1. CDR1 and CDR2 from the germline V gene are SEHNR and FQNEAQ (reference sequence). This CDR3 contains 16 residues. Trimming cost V 1 base and J 1 base; bases outside gene matches: 6. The CDR3 spells CASSLGSGGTQETQYF. The CDR3 DNA follows: TGTGCCAGCAGCTTAGGTTCAGGGGGAACCCAAGAGACCCAGTACTTC.

The chain joins TRBV5-1 to TRBJ2-7, with TRBD2 as a possible D gene (5 bases). V was shortened by 6 bases and J by 1 base, with 17 bases between the two germline ends. Germline V gene data show CDR1 as SGHRS and CDR2 as YFSETQ. This CDR3 has 15 amino acids. CDR3 protein: CASTGGGLNSYEQYF. CDR3 nucleotide sequence: TGCGCCAGCACCGGAGGTGGGTTGAATTCCTACGAGCAGTACTTC.

This sequence joins TRBV28 and TRBJ1-1; D is undetermined. The germline CDR1 and CDR2 sequences are MDHEN and SYDVKM. The CDR3 totals 14 residues. Deletions cut 6 bases from V and 6 bases from J, with 17 bases between. Here the CDR3 reads CASSPPVSQPEAFF. CDR3 in DNA: TGTGCCAGCAGCCCCCCTGTATCGCAGCCTGAAGCTTTCTTT.

Concerning this clonotype: A junction boundary mismatches the germline segment, possibly from a read error. The CDR3 bases are TGCAGCGTTCACCGGGAGAACTCTGAAGCTTTCTTT. Translated, it gives CSVHRENSEAFF. This chain connects TRBV29-1 to TRBJ1-1, with unresolved D. CDR1 SQVTM and CDR2 ANQGSEA come from the germline V gene. The length of the CDR3 is 12 residues.

The chain links TRBV27 to TRBJ2-7; TRBD2 agrees at 16 bases. CDR3 length: 15 residues. Germline-derived CDR1 and CDR2 are MNHEY and SMNVEV (reference sequence). The trim removed 6 bases at V and 7 bases at J, leaving 6 bases unmatched. Here the CDR3 reads CASSAGTSGRGEQYF. The CDR3 region has the DNA TGTGCCAGCAGCGCCGGGACTAGCGGGAGGGGAGAGCAGTACTTC.

The V call is TRBV4-1, the J call TRBJ2-1; 10 bases line up with TRBD2. Germline lookup yields CDR1 MGHRA and CDR2 YSYEKL. The CDR3 length is 16 residues. V shed 5 bases, J shed 6 bases, and the junction held 10 bases outside the gene matches. The CDR3 DNA is TGCGCCAGCAGCTCCCGGACTAGCGGAGCCCCCAATGAGCAGTTCTTC. Its translation is CASSSRTSGAPNEQFF.

The V gene is TRBV19, the J gene TRBJ1-5; the D is unclear. V dropped 2 bases and J dropped 3 bases, with 8 bases sitting between them. The germline V gene encodes CDR1 LNHDA and CDR2 SQIVND (reference sequence). This CDR3 spans 14 amino acids. The CDR3 coding sequence is TGTGCCAGTAGTATAAAAGGGATCAATCAGCCCCAGCATTTT. Translation: CASSIKGINQPQHF.

The genes are TRBV28 and TRBJ2-5; the D gene is possibly TRBD2 (6 bases). In germline, CDR1 is MDHEN, CDR2 SYDVKM. The CDR3 is 15 residues long. Trimming shortened V by 7 bases and J by 0 bases, and 15 bases separated the two germline ends. DNA of the CDR3: TGTGCCAGCACCAACCCGGAGGGTTACCAAGAGACCCAGTACTTC. Encoded protein: CASTNPEGYQETQYF.

This clonotype showed up just a few times. The chain recombines TRBV10-3 with TRBJ2-7, with D perhaps matching TRBD2 (6 bases). There are 15 residues in the CDR3. Germline CDR1 ENHRY, CDR2 SYGVKD. V gave up 2 bases and J gave up 1 base, with 12 bases separating them. CDR3 loop: CAISEREEGSYEQYF. The CDR3 coding sequence is TGTGCCATCAGTGAGAGGGAGGAGGGTTCCTACGAGCAGTACTTC.

The rearrangement uses TRBV4-1 and TRBJ2-7, with D possibly being TRBD2 (5 bases). V was cut by 1 base and J by 5 bases, with 18 bases left in between. The CDR3 runs 16 residues. Per the germline V gene, CDR1 is MGHRA and CDR2 is YSYEKL. The CDR3 loop reads CASSQVSSGPRNEQYF. CDR3 coding DNA: TGCGCCAGCAGCCAAGTGTCGAGCGGACCGCGGAACGAGCAGTACTTC.

A word on this clonotype: The germline gene is not matched at one end of the junction; a read error may be the cause. The chain joins TRBV13 to TRBJ2-3; the D gene is possibly TRBD2 (6 bases). CDR3 length: 16 residues. Germline CDR1 PRHDT, CDR2 FYEKMQ (reference sequence). CDR3 bases: TGTGCCAGCGGCTTAGGCCAGGCGGGAAGAATAGATACGCAGTATTTT. It yields the protein CASGLGQAGRIDTQYF.

The genes are TRBV19 and TRBJ2-1, with 8 bases aligning to TRBD2. In germline, CDR1 is LNHDA, CDR2 SQIVND (reference sequence). Trimming cost V 5 bases and J 6 bases; bases outside gene matches: 18. The CDR3 is made up of 18 amino acids. In DNA form, the CDR3 reads TGTGCCAGTAGTTCCCTCGAGGGAAGCGGGGGAACCTCCAATGAGCAGTTCTTC. This encodes CASSSLEGSGGTSNEQFF.

This clonotype was found once. The V gene is TRBV27, the J gene TRBJ1-1, with a possible D match to TRBD1 (6 bases). CDR1 is MNHEY and CDR2 is SMNVEV in the germline V gene (reference sequence). The CDR3 spans 14 residues. V lost 3 bases, J lost 4 bases, and 12 bases lay in between. The CDR3 loop is CASSLGRGFTEAFF. CDR3 DNA sequence: TGTGCCAGCAGTTTGGGCAGGGGTTTCACTGAAGCTTTCTTT.

The CDR3 here is CASSSTTGTGRHEQYF. The CDR3 DNA sequence: TGTGCCAGCAGCTCGACTACCGGGACAGGGAGGCACGAGCAGTACTTC. This chain uses TRBV7-9 with TRBJ2-7; TRBD1 matches at 9 bases. Per germline, CDR1 SEHNR and CDR2 FQNEAQ (reference sequence). The CDR3 extends over 16 amino acids. V shed 4 bases and J 5 bases; nucleotides not matched to a gene: 12.

The chain employs TRBV27 and TRBJ2-1, with 9 bases lining up with TRBD2. Trimming cost V 2 bases and J 8 bases; bases outside gene matches: 10. The CDR3 has 16 amino acids. Germline V CDR1 and CDR2: MNHEY, SMNVEV (reference sequence). The DNA of the CDR3 is TGTGCCAGCAGTTTACTTAGCGGGAGCCCATTGGATGAGCAGTTCTTC. Residues: CASSLLSGSPLDEQFF.

The CDR3 DNA reads TGTGCCAGCAGCCTCCCCCGGACTAGCGGGAGGAAGGATGAGCAGTTCTTC. Its protein is CASSLPRTSGRKDEQFF. The chain employs TRBV7-8 and TRBJ2-1; TRBD2 matches at 14 bases. The V and J ends lost 5 bases and 8 bases, in that order; junction bases with no gene match: 11. Germline-derived CDR1 and CDR2 are SGHVS and FQNEAQ. This CDR3 region has 17 residues.

This chain uses TRBV6-5 with TRBJ2-3; possibly TRBD1 for D (5 bases). V shed 7 bases and J shed 6 bases, with 17 bases lying between them. This CDR3 comprises 14 residues. The V gene's germline CDR1 is MNHEY and CDR2 SVGAGI. The CDR3: CASTTGRAFDTQYF. As DNA, the CDR3 is TGTGCCAGCACCACGGGCAGGGCCTTCGATACGCAGTATTTT.

The chain has TRBV20-1 and TRBJ1-5; 7 nucleotides agree with TRBD1. The CDR3 covers 14 residues. Trimming cost V 6 bases and J 4 bases; bases outside gene matches: 9. Germline CDR1 and CDR2: DFQATT and SNEGSKA (reference sequence). The CDR3 coding sequence is TGCAGTGCCATAGGGGGCAGGGGTAATCAGCCCCAGCATTTT. Translation gives CSAIGGRGNQPQHF.